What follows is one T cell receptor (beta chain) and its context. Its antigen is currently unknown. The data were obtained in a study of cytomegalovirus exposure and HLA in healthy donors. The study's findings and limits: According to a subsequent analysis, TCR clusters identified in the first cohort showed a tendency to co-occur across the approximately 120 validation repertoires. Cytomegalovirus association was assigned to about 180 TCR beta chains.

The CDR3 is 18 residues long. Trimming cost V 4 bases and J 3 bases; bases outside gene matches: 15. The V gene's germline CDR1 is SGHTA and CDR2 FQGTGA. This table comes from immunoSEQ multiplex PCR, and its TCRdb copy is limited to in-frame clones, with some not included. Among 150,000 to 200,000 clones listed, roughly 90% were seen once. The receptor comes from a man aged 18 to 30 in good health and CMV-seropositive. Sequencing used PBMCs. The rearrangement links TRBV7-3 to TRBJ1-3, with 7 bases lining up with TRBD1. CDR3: CASSSQPKTGFGGNTIYF. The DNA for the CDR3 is TGTGCCAGCAGCTCCCAACCCAAGACAGGGTTTGGTGGAAACACCATATATTTT.